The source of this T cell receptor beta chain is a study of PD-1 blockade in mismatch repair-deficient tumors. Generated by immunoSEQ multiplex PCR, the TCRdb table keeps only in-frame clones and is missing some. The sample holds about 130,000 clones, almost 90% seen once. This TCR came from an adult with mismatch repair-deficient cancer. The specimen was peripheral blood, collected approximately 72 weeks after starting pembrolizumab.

CDR3 in DNA: TGTGCCAGCAGCTACAACCTTGGCAGGGGGGCCTACGAGCAGTACTTC. As protein: CASSYNLGRGAYEQYF. J is TRBJ2-7 and V is TRBV5-4, with D maybe TRBD1 (7 bases). V lost 3 bases, J lost 2 bases, and 18 bases lay in between. Per germline, CDR1 SGHNT and CDR2 YYREEE (reference sequence). There are 16 residues in the CDR3.